The 21 T cell receptor beta chains below come from one sample, sequenced in a study of T cell repertoires and HLA-DP antigens. Antigens of these TCRs are unknown. Generated by immunoSEQ multiplex PCR, the TCRdb table keeps only in-frame clones and is missing some. This table holds roughly 110,000 clones, almost 95% found once. The sample was CD4+ T cells from PBMCs. The source is a young woman in good health and CMV-seronegative.

Only one count was recorded for this clone. The chain carries TRBV4-2 and TRBJ1-2, with D possibly being TRBD1 (5 bases). This CDR3 comprises 15 residues. Trimming stripped 4 bases from V and 4 bases from J, with 16 bases between. Germline CDR1 and CDR2: LGHNA and YNFKEQ. The CDR3 protein is CASSLYERDLYGYTF. Written as DNA, the CDR3 is TGTGCCAGCAGCCTTTACGAAAGGGACCTCTATGGCTACACCTTC.

The chain carries TRBV7-8 and TRBJ1-5; no definite D call. The V gene's germline CDR1 is SGHVS and CDR2 FQNEAQ. With 1 base removed from V and 6 bases from J, the gap between germline ends came to 10 bases. The CDR3 runs 14 residues. CDR3 loop: CASSLGGLGQPQHF. Written as DNA, the CDR3 is TGTGCCAGCAGCTTAGGTGGGTTGGGTCAGCCCCAGCATTTT.

This sequence joins TRBV11-3 and TRBJ2-1; D remains ambiguous. The CDR3 totals 13 residues. The ends were cut back, 4 bases at V and 5 bases at J, with 9 bases in the middle. From germline, CDR1 is SGHNT and CDR2 YENEEA. The CDR3 nucleotides read TGTGCCAGCAGCTCTACGGATGACAATGAGCAGTTCTTC. It is translated as CASSSTDDNEQFF.

The chain links TRBV5-1 to TRBJ2-3; D gene unclear. Germline V gene lookup returns CDR1 SGHRS and CDR2 YFSETQ. The CDR3 spans 12 residues. V was shortened by 4 bases and J by 3 bases, with 6 bases between the two germline ends. In DNA, the CDR3 is TGCGCCAGCAGCGCCCCGACAGATACGCAGTATTTT. It translates to CASSAPTDTQYF. Filled out from reference TRBV5-1 and TRBJ2-3, the complete variable domain reads KAGVTQTPRYLIKTRGQQVTLSCSPISGHRSVSWYQQTPGQGLQFLFEYFSETQRNKGNFPGRFSGRQFSNSRSEMNVSTLELGDSALYLCASSAPTDTQYFGPGTRLTVL.

About this clone: Different DNA sequences within this sample yield the same CDR3. The rearrangement joins TRBV18 to TRBJ1-5; 10 bases map to TRBD1. The CDR3 spans 14 residues. CDR1 is KGHSH and CDR2 is LQKENI in the germline V gene. The trim removed 3 bases at V and 5 bases at J, leaving 1 base unmatched. The DNA for the CDR3 is TGTGCCAGCTCACCCGGGACAGGGGATCAGCCCCAGCATTTT. As protein: CASSPGTGDQPQHF. Variable domain in full (rest from reference TRBV18 and TRBJ1-5): NAGVMQNPRHLVRRRGQEARLRCSPMKGHSHVYWYRQLPEEGLKFMVYLQKENIIDESGMPKERFSAEFPKEGPSILRIQQVVRGDSAAYFCASSPGTGDQPQHFGDGTRLSIL.

The chain couples TRBV11-2 to TRBJ1-2; D gene ambiguous. Looked up from germline, CDR1 is SGHAT and CDR2 is FQNNGV. V gave up 1 base and J gave up 4 bases, with 13 bases separating them. CDR3 length: 15 residues. CDR3 residues: CASSLGYRGGYGYTF. The DNA of the CDR3 is TGTGCCAGCAGCTTAGGGTATCGGGGTGGCTATGGCTACACCTTC.

The CDR3 region is CASSQSLAGGVYNEQFF. Here the CDR3 DNA reads TGTGCCAGCAGCCAATCCCTAGCGGGGGGGGTATACAATGAGCAGTTCTTC. The chain is built from TRBV7-2 and TRBJ2-1; 12 nucleotides line up with TRBD2. This CDR3 has 17 residues. V shed 5 bases and J 4 bases; nucleotides not matched to a gene: 9. Germline lookup yields CDR1 SGHTA and CDR2 FQGNSA.

V usage is TRBV18 and J usage is TRBJ2-7; no definite D call. The CDR3 has 14 residues. CDR1 is KGHSH and CDR2 is LQKENI in the germline V gene. V was shortened by 6 bases and J by 6 bases, with 18 bases between the two germline ends. CDR3 nucleotides: TGTGCCAGCTCGACCGCGGCCAGTTTCCTCGAGCAGTACTTC. As protein: CASSTAASFLEQYF.

The chain is built from TRBV10-3 and TRBJ2-3; D might be TRBD2 (5 bases). The germline gives CDR1 ENHRY, CDR2 SYGVKD. There are 15 residues in the CDR3. V gave up 3 bases and J gave up 0 bases, with 10 bases separating them. The CDR3 bases are TGTGCCATCAGTGACCCGAGCGGTAGCACAGATACGCAGTATTTT. The encoded protein is CAISDPSGSTDTQYF.

The chain is built from TRBV10-3 and TRBJ2-5; 10 positions agree with TRBD2. The V gene's germline CDR1 is ENHRY and CDR2 SYGVKD. The CDR3 runs to 14 residues. The trim removed 7 bases at V and 4 bases at J, leaving 6 bases unmatched. The CDR3 DNA follows: TGTGCCATCAAACAAGCGGGAGGGGGAGAGACCCAGTACTTC. This codes for CAIKQAGGGETQYF.

This chain uses TRBV30 with TRBJ2-7; no reliable D call. The V gene lost 1 base and the J gene lost 3 bases, with 4 bases spanning the gap. The CDR3 extends over 11 amino acids. Looked up from germline, CDR1 is GTSNPN and CDR2 is SVGIG (reference sequence). The CDR3 nucleotides read TGTGCCTGGAGTGAGGTCTACGAGCAGTACTTC. Amino acid sequence: CAWSEVYEQYF.

V and J are TRBV28 and TRBJ2-1, with 10 bases matching TRBD2. This CDR3 spans 17 amino acids. Germline V gives CDR1 MDHEN, CDR2 SYDVKM. V was clipped by 4 bases and J by 4 bases; unmatched bases: 10. The CDR3 region is CASSSRPSGRQYNEQFF. The CDR3 region has the DNA TGTGCCAGCAGTTCCCGTCCTAGCGGGAGACAGTACAATGAGCAGTTCTTC.

J is TRBJ2-3 and V is TRBV5-1; TRBD2 matches at 7 bases. The CDR3 runs 15 residues. The V and J ends lost 0 bases and 5 bases, in that order; junction bases with no gene match: 6. Germline loops: CDR1 SGHRS, CDR2 YFSETQ. The CDR3: CASSLDGRAQDTQYF. Written as DNA, the CDR3 is TGCGCCAGCAGCTTGGATGGGAGGGCCCAAGATACGCAGTATTTT.

This clone was recorded only once. The CDR3 region has the DNA TGTGCCAGCTCCCCGGGACAGGGATTTTTCGCGTCCTATGGCTACACCTTC. Translation: CASSPGQGFFASYGYTF. The rearrangement joins TRBV5-8 to TRBJ1-2, with 9 bases that match TRBD1. V lost 7 bases to trimming and J lost 4 bases; unmatched junction nucleotides: 17. Germline assignment: CDR1 SGHTS and CDR2 YDEGEE. The CDR3 is 17 residues long.

CDR3 sequence reads: CASRKQGAGQPQHF. The CDR3 DNA sequence: TGTGCCAGCAGGAAACAGGGGGCCGGACAGCCCCAGCATTTT. The V gene is TRBV27, the J gene TRBJ1-5, with 9 bases lining up with TRBD1. The CDR3 loop spans 14 amino acids. V lost 6 bases, J lost 7 bases, and 7 bases stayed unmatched. Germline CDR1 is MNHEY and CDR2 is SMNVEV (reference sequence).

This chain connects TRBV28 to TRBJ2-1; D could derive from TRBD1 or TRBD2 (5 bases each). Germline V gene data show CDR1 as MDHEN and CDR2 as SYDVKM. V shed 3 bases and J shed 7 bases, with 22 bases lying between them. CDR3 length: 17 residues. CDR3 amino acids: CASSFRSWGRTGNEQFF. CDR3 nucleotides: TGTGCCAGCAGTTTCCGTAGTTGGGGCCGGACGGGAAATGAGCAGTTCTTC.

The chain employs TRBV27 and TRBJ1-4, with D possibly being TRBD1 (6 bases). The CDR3 covers 14 residues. CDR1 is MNHEY and CDR2 is SMNVEV in the germline V gene (reference sequence). Trimming cost V 2 bases and J 3 bases, with 7 bases left between them. The CDR3 here is CASSLAGANEKLFF. The CDR3 DNA reads as TGTGCCAGCAGTTTAGCAGGGGCTAATGAAAAACTGTTTTTT.

This chain links TRBV7-2 with TRBJ1-1; 7 positions match TRBD1. CDR3 length: 13 amino acids. J was trimmed by 10 bases and V by 4 bases; bases with no gene match: 9. Germline CDR1 and CDR2: SGHTA and FQGNSA. The CDR3 DNA sequence: TGTGCCAGCAGCTCCCAACGGCGGACAGGAGCTTTCTTT. It specifies CASSSQRRTGAFF. Full variable domain (outside the CDR3, taken from reference TRBV7-2 and TRBJ1-1): GAGVSQSPSNKVTEKGKDVELRCDPISGHTALYWYRQSLGQGLEFLIYFQGNSAPDKSGLPSDRFSAERTGGSVSTLTIQRTQQEDSAVYLCASSSQRRTGAFFGQGTRLTVV.

The V and J genes are TRBV5-1 and TRBJ1-2; perhaps TRBD1 as D (5 bases). The V end was cut by 1 base, the J end by 2 bases, with 21 bases between. The CDR3 has 18 residues. CDR1 is SGHRS, CDR2 YFSETQ, per germline. The CDR3 DNA sequence: TGCGCCAGCAGCTTGCAGCCTTTGGGCCAGGGCGTAAACTATGGCTACACCTTC. This codes for CASSLQPLGQGVNYGYTF.

The chain couples TRBV9 to TRBJ1-6; TRBD1 agrees at 7 bases. The germline V gene has CDR1 SGDLS and CDR2 YYNGEE. Trimming removed 3 bases from V and 7 bases from J; junction bases left unmatched: 10. CDR3 length: 16 amino acids. The CDR3, as DNA: TGTGCCAGCAGCGCTGACCGGGACAGACCCAATTCACCCCTCCACTTT. Protein product: CASSADRDRPNSPLHF.

About this clone itself: A junction boundary mismatches the germline segment, possibly from a read error. The rearrangement links TRBV6-5 to TRBJ1-4; 9 bases fit TRBD1. CDR3 length: 14 amino acids. Per germline, CDR1 MNHEY and CDR2 SVGAGI. CDR3 sequence (DNA): TGTGCTAGCAGAGACAGGGGGGCTAATGAAAAACTGTTTTTT. It specifies CASRDRGANEKLFF.